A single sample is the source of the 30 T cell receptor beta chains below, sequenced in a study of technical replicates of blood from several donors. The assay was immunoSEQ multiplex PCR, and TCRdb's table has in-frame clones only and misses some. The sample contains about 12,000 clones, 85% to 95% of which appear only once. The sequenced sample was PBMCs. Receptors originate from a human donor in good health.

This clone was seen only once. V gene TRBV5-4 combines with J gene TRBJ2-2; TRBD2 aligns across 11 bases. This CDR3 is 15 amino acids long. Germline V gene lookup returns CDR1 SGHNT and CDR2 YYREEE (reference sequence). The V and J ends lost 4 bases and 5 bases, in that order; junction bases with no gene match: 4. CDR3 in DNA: TGTGCCAGCAGCCTCAGACTAGCGGGAACCGGGGAGCTGTTTTTT. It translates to CASSLRLAGTGELFF.

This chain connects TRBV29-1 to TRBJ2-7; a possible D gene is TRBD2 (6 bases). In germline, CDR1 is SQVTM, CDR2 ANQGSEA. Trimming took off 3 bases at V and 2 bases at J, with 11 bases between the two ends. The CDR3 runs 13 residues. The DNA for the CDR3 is TGCAGCGTTGAGGGGACTCGTACCTACGAGCAGTACTTC. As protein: CSVEGTRTYEQYF.

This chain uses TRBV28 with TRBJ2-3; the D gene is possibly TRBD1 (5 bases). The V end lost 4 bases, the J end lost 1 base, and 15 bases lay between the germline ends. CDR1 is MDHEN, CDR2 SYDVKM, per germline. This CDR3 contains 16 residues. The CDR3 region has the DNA TGTGCCAGCAGTTCCCATCAGGGTGCGGGCACAGATACGCAGTATTTT. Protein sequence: CASSSHQGAGTDTQYF.

The CDR3 is CASSLRTDHGYTF. The CDR3 nucleotides read TGTGCCAGCAGCTTGAGGACAGACCATGGCTACACCTTC. This chain joins TRBV5-6 and TRBJ1-2; a weak D match, TRBD1 (6 bases). The CDR3 length is 13 residues. From germline, CDR1 is SGHDT and CDR2 YYEEEE. V gave up 1 base and J gave up 6 bases, with 10 bases separating them. The full variable domain, in which reference TRBV5-6 and TRBJ1-2 provide the parts outside the CDR3, is DAGVTQSPTHLIKTRGQQVTLRCSPKSGHDTVSWYQQALGQGPQFIFQYYEEEERQRGNFPDRFSGHQFPNYSSELNVNALLLGDSALYLCASSLRTDHGYTFGSGTRLTVV.

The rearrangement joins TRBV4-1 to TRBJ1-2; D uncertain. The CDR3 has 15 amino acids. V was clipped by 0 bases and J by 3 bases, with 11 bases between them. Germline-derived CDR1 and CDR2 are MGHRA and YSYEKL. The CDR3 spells CASSQDQNSYYGYTF. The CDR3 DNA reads TGCGCCAGCAGCCAAGATCAAAACAGCTACTATGGCTACACCTTC.

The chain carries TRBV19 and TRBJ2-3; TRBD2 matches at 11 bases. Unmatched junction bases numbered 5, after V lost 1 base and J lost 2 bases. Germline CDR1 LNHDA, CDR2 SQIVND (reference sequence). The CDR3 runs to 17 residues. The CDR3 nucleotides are TGTGCCAGTAGTATAGGTACGGGACTAGCGGTCACAGATACGCAGTATTTT. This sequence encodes CASSIGTGLAVTDTQYF.

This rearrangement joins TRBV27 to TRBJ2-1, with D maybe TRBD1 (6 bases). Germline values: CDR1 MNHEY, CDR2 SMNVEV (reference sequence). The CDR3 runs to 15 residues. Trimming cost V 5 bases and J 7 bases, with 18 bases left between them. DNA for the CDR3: TGTGCCAGCAGTAGTCCGGGACACCCTCTGAATGAGCAGTTCTTC. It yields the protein CASSSPGHPLNEQFF.

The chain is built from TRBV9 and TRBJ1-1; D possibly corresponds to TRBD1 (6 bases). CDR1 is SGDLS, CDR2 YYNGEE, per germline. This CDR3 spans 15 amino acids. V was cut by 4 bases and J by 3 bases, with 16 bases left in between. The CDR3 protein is CASSHPRGGYTEAFF. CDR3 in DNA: TGTGCCAGCAGCCACCCACGGGGGGGCTACACTGAAGCTTTCTTT.

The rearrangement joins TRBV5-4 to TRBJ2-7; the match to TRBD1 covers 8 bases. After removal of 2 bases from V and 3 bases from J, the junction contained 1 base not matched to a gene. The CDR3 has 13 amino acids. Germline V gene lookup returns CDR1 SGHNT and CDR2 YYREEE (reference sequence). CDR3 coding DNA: TGTGCCAGCAGCTTTGACAGGGGCTACGAGCAGTACTTC. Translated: CASSFDRGYEQYF.

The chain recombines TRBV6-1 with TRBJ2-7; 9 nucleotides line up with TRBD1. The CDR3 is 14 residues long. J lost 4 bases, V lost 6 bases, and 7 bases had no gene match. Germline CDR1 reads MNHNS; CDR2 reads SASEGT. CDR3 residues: CASSKDRGLYEQYF. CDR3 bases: TGTGCCAGCAGCAAGGACAGGGGATTGTACGAGCAGTACTTC.

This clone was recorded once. The CDR3 protein is CASSYSLAAAYNEQFF. CDR3 sequence (DNA): TGTGCCAGCAGTTACTCACTAGCGGCCGCCTACAATGAGCAGTTCTTC. The chain has TRBV6-5 and TRBJ2-1; 8 nucleotides align to TRBD2. The CDR3 has 16 amino acids. With 0 bases clipped from V and 2 bases from J, the junction kept 3 bases outside the gene matches. In germline, CDR1 is MNHEY, CDR2 SVGAGI.

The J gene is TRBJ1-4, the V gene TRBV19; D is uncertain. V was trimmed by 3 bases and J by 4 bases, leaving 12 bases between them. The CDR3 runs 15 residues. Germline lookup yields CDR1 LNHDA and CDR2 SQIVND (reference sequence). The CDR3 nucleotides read TGTGCCAGTAGTATTCGGACTGGCTATAATGAAAAACTGTTTTTT. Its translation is CASSIRTGYNEKLFF.

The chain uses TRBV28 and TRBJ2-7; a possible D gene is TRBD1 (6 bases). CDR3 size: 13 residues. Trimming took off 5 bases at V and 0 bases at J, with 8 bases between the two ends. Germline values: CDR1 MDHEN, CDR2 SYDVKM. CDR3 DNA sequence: TGTGCCAGCAGTAGGGACATCTCCTACGAGCAGTACTTC. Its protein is CASSRDISYEQYF.

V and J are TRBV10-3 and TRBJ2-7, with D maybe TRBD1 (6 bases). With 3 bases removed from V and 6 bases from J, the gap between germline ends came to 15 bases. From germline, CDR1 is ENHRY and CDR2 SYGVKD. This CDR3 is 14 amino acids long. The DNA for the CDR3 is TGTGCCATCAGTGACTCAGGGGATAAAGGCGAGCAGTACTTC. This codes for CAISDSGDKGEQYF.

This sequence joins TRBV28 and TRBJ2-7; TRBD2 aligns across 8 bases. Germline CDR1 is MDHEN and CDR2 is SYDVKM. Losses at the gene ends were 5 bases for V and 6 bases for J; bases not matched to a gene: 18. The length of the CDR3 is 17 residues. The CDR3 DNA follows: TGTGCCAGCAGTCCCTTACTCGGGGGGGATCTTAGTCTCGAGCAGTACTTC. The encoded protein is CASSPLLGGDLSLEQYF.

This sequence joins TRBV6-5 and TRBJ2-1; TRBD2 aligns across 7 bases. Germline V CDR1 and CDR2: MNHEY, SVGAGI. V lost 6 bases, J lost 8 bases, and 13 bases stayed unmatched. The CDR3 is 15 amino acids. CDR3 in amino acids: CASSPGLVVVDEQFF. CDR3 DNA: TGTGCCAGCAGCCCCGGACTAGTCGTCGTAGATGAGCAGTTCTTC.

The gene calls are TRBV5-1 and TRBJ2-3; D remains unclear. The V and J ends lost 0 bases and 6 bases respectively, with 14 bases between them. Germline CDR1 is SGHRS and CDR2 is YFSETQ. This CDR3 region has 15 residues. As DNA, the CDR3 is TGCGCCAGCAGCTTGGCCTCAAGGATCGGGGATACGCAGTATTTT. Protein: CASSLASRIGDTQYF.

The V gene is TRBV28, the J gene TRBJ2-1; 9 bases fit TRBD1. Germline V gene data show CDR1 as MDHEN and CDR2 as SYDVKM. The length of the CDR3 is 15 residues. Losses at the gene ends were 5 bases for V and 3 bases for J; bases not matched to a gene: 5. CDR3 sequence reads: CASSGGGQGYNEQFF. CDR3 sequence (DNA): TGTGCCAGCAGTGGGGGGGGACAGGGCTACAATGAGCAGTTCTTC.

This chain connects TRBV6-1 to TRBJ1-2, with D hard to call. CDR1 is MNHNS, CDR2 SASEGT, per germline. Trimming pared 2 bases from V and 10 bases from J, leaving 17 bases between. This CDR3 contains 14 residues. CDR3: CASSESPRFSIYTF. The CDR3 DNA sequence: TGTGCCAGCAGTGAATCCCCCAGATTTTCCATCTACACCTTC.

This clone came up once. The CDR3 protein is CASSLGGSPYNEQFF. CDR3 bases: TGTGCCAGCAGCTTAGGAGGGAGCCCCTACAATGAGCAGTTCTTC. This chain links TRBV7-3 with TRBJ2-1; D may be TRBD2 (6 bases). Germline lookup yields CDR1 SGHTA and CDR2 FQGTGA. V lost 2 bases and J 2 bases, leaving 10 bases between the germline ends. The CDR3 spans 15 residues. Variable domain in full (rest from reference TRBV7-3 and TRBJ2-1): GAGVSQTPSNKVTEKGKYVELRCDPISGHTALYWYRQSLGQGPEFLIYFQGTGAADDSGLPNDRFFAVRPEGSVSTLKIQRTERGDSAVYLCASSLGGSPYNEQFFGPGTRLTVL.

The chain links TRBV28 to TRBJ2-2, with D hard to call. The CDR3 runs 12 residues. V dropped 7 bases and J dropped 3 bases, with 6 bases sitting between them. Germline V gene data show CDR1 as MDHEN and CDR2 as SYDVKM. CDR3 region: CASNSYTGELFF. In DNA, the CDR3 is TGTGCCAGCAACTCATACACCGGGGAGCTGTTTTTT.

The CDR3 nucleotides read TGTGCCAGTAGTATAACAGGGGGCCACACTGAAGCTTTCTTT. Encoded protein: CASSITGGHTEAFF. V and J are TRBV19 and TRBJ1-1; 9 bases match TRBD1. Germline loops: CDR1 LNHDA, CDR2 SQIVND (reference sequence). CDR3 length: 14 amino acids. V lost 2 bases to trimming and J lost 3 bases; unmatched junction nucleotides: 1.

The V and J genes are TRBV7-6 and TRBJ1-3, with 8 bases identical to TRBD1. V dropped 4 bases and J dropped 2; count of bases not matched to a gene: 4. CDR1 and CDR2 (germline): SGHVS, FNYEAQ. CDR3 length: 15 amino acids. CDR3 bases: TGTGCCAGCAGCTCGATGACAGGGGCTGGAAACACCATATATTTT. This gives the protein CASSSMTGAGNTIYF.

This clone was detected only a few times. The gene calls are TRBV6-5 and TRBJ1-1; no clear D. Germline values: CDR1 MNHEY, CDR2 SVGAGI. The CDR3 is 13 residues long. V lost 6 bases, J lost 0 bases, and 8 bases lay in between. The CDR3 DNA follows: TGTGCCAGCAGCCAGTCCTTGAACACTGAAGCTTTCTTT. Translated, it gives CASSQSLNTEAFF.

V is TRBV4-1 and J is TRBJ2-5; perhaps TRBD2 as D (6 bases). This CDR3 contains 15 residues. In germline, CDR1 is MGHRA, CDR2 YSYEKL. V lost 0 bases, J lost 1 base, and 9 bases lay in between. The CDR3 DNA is TGCGCCAGCAGCCAAGAGGGAGGACGCCAAGAGACCCAGTACTTC. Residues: CASSQEGGRQETQYF.

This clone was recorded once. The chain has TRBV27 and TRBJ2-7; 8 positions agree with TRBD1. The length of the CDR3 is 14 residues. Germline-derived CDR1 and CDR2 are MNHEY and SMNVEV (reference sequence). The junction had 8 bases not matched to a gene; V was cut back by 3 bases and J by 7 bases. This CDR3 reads CASSFFRGRSEQYF. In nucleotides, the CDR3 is TGTGCCAGCAGTTTTTTCAGGGGGCGATCGGAGCAGTACTTC.

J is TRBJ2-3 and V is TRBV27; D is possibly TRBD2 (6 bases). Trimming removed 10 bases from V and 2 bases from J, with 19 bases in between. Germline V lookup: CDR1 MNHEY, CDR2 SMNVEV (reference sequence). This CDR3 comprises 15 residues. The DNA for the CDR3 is TGTGCCACCGCCTTAGCGGCCCCTTACACAGATACGCAGTATTTT. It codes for CATALAAPYTDTQYF.

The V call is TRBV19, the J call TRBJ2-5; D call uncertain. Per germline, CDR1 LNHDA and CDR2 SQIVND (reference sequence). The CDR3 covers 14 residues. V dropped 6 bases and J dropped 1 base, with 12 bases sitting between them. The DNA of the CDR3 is TGTGCCAGTAGCGACTCGAGAACCCAAGAGACCCAGTACTTC. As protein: CASSDSRTQETQYF.

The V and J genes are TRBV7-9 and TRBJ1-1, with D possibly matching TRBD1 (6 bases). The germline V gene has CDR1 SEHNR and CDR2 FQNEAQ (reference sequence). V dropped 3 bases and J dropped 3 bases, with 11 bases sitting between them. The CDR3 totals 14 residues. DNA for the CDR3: TGTGCCAGCAGCTTGGGGGCGCTGCACACTGAAGCTTTCTTT. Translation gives CASSLGALHTEAFF. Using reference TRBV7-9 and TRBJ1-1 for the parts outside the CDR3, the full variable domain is DTGVSQNPRHKITKRGQNVTFRCDPISEHNRLYWYRQTLGQGPEFLTYFQNEAQLEKSRLLSDRFSAERPKGSFSTLEIQRTEQGDSAMYLCASSLGALHTEAFFGQGTRLTVV.

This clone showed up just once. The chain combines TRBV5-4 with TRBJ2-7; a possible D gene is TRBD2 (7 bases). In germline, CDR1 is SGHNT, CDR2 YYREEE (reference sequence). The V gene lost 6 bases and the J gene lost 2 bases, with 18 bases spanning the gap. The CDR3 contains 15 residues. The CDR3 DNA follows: TGTGCCAGCACCCTGGGGGCGGGAGCACCCTACGAGCAGTACTTC. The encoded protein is CASTLGAGAPYEQYF.